This TCR beta chain was identified during a study of naive and memory T cell subsets. The study, taken as a whole, reports: Between naive and memory subsets, TCR abundance power law exponents differed. Naive repertoires, especially CD8, held a few larger clonotypes, possibly memory cells re-expressing CD45RA.

The beta constant-region primer was an equimolar mix of two oligonucleotides covering TRBC1 and TRBC2. Ligated cDNA was amplified by four rounds of PCR with nested alpha and beta constant-region primers and SP2. A 12-nucleotide UMI and the SP2 primer were added to the cDNA 3' end by oligonucleotide ligation. TCRdb processed the UMI-ligation and nested PCR reads anew with MiXCR; each CDR3 protein has one entry. The sample has 150,000 or so distinct CDR3 sequences, under 25% seen once. Germline loops: CDR1 SGHTA, CDR2 FQGNSA. This CDR3 comprises 16 residues. V lost 3 bases and J 0 bases, leaving 12 bases between the germline ends. This clonotype was picked up a small number of times. The antigen remains unidentified. Sequential positive selection took CD4 T cells first, then CD8 T cells. Cells stained for CD3, CD4, CD8, CD45RA and CD27 were sorted into four subsets.

The sample consisted of naive CD4+ T cells from blood. This clonotype was sampled from a human donor in good health. This sequence joins TRBV7-2 and TRBJ1-3; tentatively, D is TRBD1 (6 bases). Written as DNA, the CDR3 is TGTGCCAGCAGCTTGACAGGCCGTTCCTCTGGAAACACCATATATTTT. Translated: CASSLTGRSSGNTIYF.